This T cell receptor beta chain is from a study of T cell responses to AZD1222 COVID-19 vaccine. Study-level results: Epitopes outside B.1.351 and B.1.1.7 mutated regions reportedly drew nearly half of spike TCRs. Breadth and depth of Spike-specific TCRs rose after two AZD1222 doses. The peak T cell response came first, and repertoires were sampled only after it. Regions 160-218 and 743-854 dominated among vaccine-associated CD4 TCRs spanning spike.

With respect to this clone: Its matching antigen is unknown.

Germline CDR1 is WSHSY and CDR2 is SAAADI. The V and J ends lost 7 bases and 5 bases respectively, with 30 bases between them. This CDR3 is built from 20 residues. Method: immunoSEQ multiplex PCR; TCRdb's copy keeps in-frame clones and lacks some. The sample includes about 140,000 clones, about 90% of them seen just once. Sequenced material: peripheral blood, taken 28 days after the second dose of the MenACWY control vaccine. The chain is built from TRBV10-2 and TRBJ1-6; possible D gene TRBD1, 5 bases. The source is an adult who received the MenACWY meningococcal vaccine as a control. The CDR3 loop reads CASTERAGYPAGTDNSPLHF. In DNA form, the CDR3 reads TGCGCCAGCACTGAAAGGGCCGGCTACCCCGCAGGGACCGATAATTCACCCCTCCACTTT.